This T cell receptor beta chain came from a study of cytomegalovirus exposure and HLA in healthy donors. Study outcomes and limitations: The listing of roughly 160 TCR beta chains classed them as cytomegalovirus-associated. Near-uniform donor sequencing depth was presumed by presence/absence analyses.

About this clone itself: The antigen remains undetermined. A junction end diverges from the germline sequence, so it may reflect a read error.

CDR3 length: 15 amino acids. The germline CDR1 and CDR2 sequences are MNHEY and SVGAGI. PCR employed 60 Vbeta and 13 Jbeta primers. The method was immunoSEQ multiplex PCR; TCRdb's version includes in-frame clones alone and lacks a portion of them. The sample includes about 160,000 clones, 60% to 85% of them seen just once. The sequenced material came from PBMCs. The sequence derives from a female donor in good health and CMV-seronegative. The V and J genes are TRBV6-5 and TRBJ2-4, with a tentative D call TRBD2 (5 bases). The DNA of the CDR3 is TGTGCCAGCAGCTCCCCCAGCGCGGGCAAAAACAGTCAGTACTTC. Protein: CASSSPSAGKNSQYF.